Listed below are T cell receptor beta chains from one sample, sequenced in a study of blood T cell repertoires in COVID-19. TCRdb keeps only in-frame clones here, not all; method: immunoSEQ multiplex PCR. Among approximately 150,000 clones listed, around four fifths were seen once. The sample taken for sequencing was peripheral blood. The receptors originated from a woman in her sixties or seventies who had recovered from COVID-19. Both conserved end residues are trimmed from each CDR3. The order of the fields is V gene, D gene, CDR3 protein. A D gene is named only where the DNA matches it firmly.

>TRBV5-4|.
ASSLGGDYGYT
>TRBV7-3|.
ASSLMGSHTDTQY
>TRBV6-6|.
ATGSGSRHNEQF
>TRBV3-1/TRBV3-2|TRBD2
ASSQETPGLAGVGTDTQY
>TRBV15|TRBD2
ATSREIGTSFPREQF
>TRBV7-2|TRBD1
ASSPQTGDSPLH
>TRBV6-5|.
ASRGPLPEAF
>TRBV7-3|TRBD2
ASSLTRTSTYNEQF
>TRBV10-2|TRBD1
ATEGAPTYEQY
>TRBV6-5|.
ASSSGGPPYEQY
>TRBV28|.
ASRPPRGHRDYGYT
>TRBV19|.
ASSSGYSTGELF
>TRBV3-1/TRBV3-2|.
ASSPGGYRPLEQY
>TRBV5-1|.
ASSPLSGLNYGYT
>TRBV12-3/TRBV12-4|.
ASTRGPETQY
>TRBV5-5|TRBD1
ASSSSDRGYSPLH
>TRBV10-3|.
AIRTTGNYGYT
>TRBV19|.
ASSPQSSYEQY
>TRBV30|.
AARVQETQY
>TRBV6-2/TRBV6-3|.
ASSYSGRWAF
>TRBV2|.
ASKGDGETQY